Listed below are T cell receptor beta chains from one sample, sequenced in a study of cytomegalovirus exposure and HLA in healthy donors. Measured with immunoSEQ multiplex PCR; TCRdb has only the in-frame clones, and not every one. The listing records around 58,000 clones. The specimen sequenced was PBMCs. The receptors stem from a man aged 45 to 65 in good health and CMV-seropositive. Each CDR3 is given with its conserved first and last residue. A D gene is named only where the DNA matches it firmly.

J | V | D | CDR3 | DNA
TRBJ2-1 | TRBV5-5 | - | CASTPQFGGSGEQFF | TGTGCCAGCACCCCTCAGTTCGGGGGATCGGGGGAGCAGTTCTTC
TRBJ2-6 | TRBV14 | TRBD1 | CARRTGGLSGANVLTF | TGTGCCAGAAGGACAGGGGGCTTGTCTGGGGCCAACGTCCTGACTTTC
TRBJ1-2 | TRBV29-1 | TRBD1 | CSVKTGANDYGYTF | TGCAGCGTTAAAACAGGGGCCAATGACTATGGCTACACCTTC
TRBJ1-1 | TRBV6-5 | TRBD1 | CASSFQTGGRTEAFF | TGTGCCAGCAGTTTCCAGACAGGGGGCCGCACTGAAGCTTTCTTT
TRBJ2-3 | TRBV6-5 | TRBD2 | CASTTSGGTQYF | TGTGCCAGCACCACTTCGGGAGGGACGCAGTATTTT
TRBJ2-7 | TRBV2 | - | CASSGGGGGPIYEQYF | TGTGCCAGCAGTGGGGGAGGGGGAGGGCCTATCTACGAGCAGTACTTC
TRBJ1-2 | TRBV9 | TRBD1 | CASSVGTGNYGYTF | TGTGCCAGCAGCGTAGGGACAGGGAACTATGGCTACACCTTC
TRBJ2-3 | TRBV6-8 | - | CASSYGPRGGTDTQYF | TGTGCCAGCAGTTACGGGCCTCGCGGGGGCACAGATACGCAGTATTTT
TRBJ1-3 | TRBV25-1 | - | CASSTLGGSGNTIYF | TGTGCCAGCAGTACCCTGGGGGGATCTGGAAACACCATATATTTT
TRBJ1-2 | TRBV6-5 | - | CASTGPPWYGYTF | TGTGCCAGCACAGGGCCCCCTTGGTATGGCTACACCTTC
TRBJ2-5 | TRBV5-1 | - | CASSFRGPQETQYF | TGCGCCAGCAGCTTTAGAGGGCCCCAAGAGACCCAGTACTTC
TRBJ1-3 | TRBV5-1 | TRBD1 | CASSLEGGTGTLLGELDTIYF | TGCGCCAGCAGCTTGGAAGGCGGGACAGGGACACTCCTGGGAGAACTCGACACCATATATTTT
TRBJ2-7 | TRBV28 | TRBD2 | CASRLAGVGSYEQYF | TGTGCCAGCAGACTAGCGGGAGTGGGGTCCTACGAGCAGTACTTC
TRBJ2-7 | TRBV6-1 | TRBD1 | CASSSPGQGVYEQYF | TGTGCCAGCAGTAGCCCGGGACAGGGTGTCTACGAGCAGTACTTC
TRBJ2-5 | TRBV25-1 | - | CASSESSTETQYF | TGTGCCAGCAGTGAATCTAGCACAGAGACCCAGTACTTC
TRBJ2-7 | TRBV20-1 | - | CSARDSGEQYF | TGCAGTGCTAGAGATTCCGGCGAGCAGTACTTC
TRBJ2-7 | TRBV5-1 | - | CASSLSTGLAYEQYF | TGCGCCAGCAGCTTGTCTACAGGGTTAGCCTACGAGCAGTACTTC
TRBJ2-1 | TRBV4-2 | TRBD2 | CASSLGGTSSYNEQFF | TGTGCCAGCAGCCTTGGAGGGACTAGCTCCTACAATGAGCAGTTCTTC
TRBJ2-7 | TRBV28 | - | CASRGHQTYEQYF | TGTGCCAGCAGGGGACACCAGACCTACGAGCAGTACTTC
TRBJ1-5 | TRBV30 | - | CAWSEFFGRREGNQPQHF | TGTGCCTGGAGTGAGTTTTTTGGGAGAAGGGAGGGCAATCAGCCCCAGCATTTT
TRBJ2-5 | TRBV10-3 | TRBD1 | CAIRGQGGQETQYF | TGTGCCATCAGGGGACAGGGAGGACAAGAGACCCAGTACTTC
TRBJ2-5 | TRBV19 | TRBD1 | CASSGTGGETQYF | TGTGCCAGTAGTGGGACAGGAGGAGAGACCCAGTACTTC
TRBJ1-1 | TRBV6-5 | TRBD1 | CASSYSAGGHTEAFF | TGTGCCAGCAGTTACTCGGCAGGGGGCCACACTGAAGCTTTCTTT
TRBJ1-2 | TRBV18 | - | CASSHRQVKDYGYTF | TGTGCCAGCTCACATAGACAGGTTAAAGACTATGGCTACACCTTC
TRBJ2-7 | TRBV30 | - | CAWSQRDEQYF | TGTGCCTGGAGCCAGCGGGACGAGCAGTACTTC
TRBJ2-3 | TRBV4-2 | TRBD2 | CASSQDGAGDAQNTQYF | TGTGCCAGCAGCCAAGATGGAGCGGGGGACGCACAGAATACGCAGTATTTT
TRBJ1-6 | TRBV5-1 | - | CASSSGGVGDSPLHF | TGCGCCAGCAGCTCCGGCGGGGTCGGCGATTCACCCCTCCACTTT
TRBJ1-2 | TRBV19 | - | CASSRRQAHYGYTF | TGTGCCAGTAGTAGGCGACAGGCCCACTATGGCTACACCTTC
TRBJ1-4 | TRBV28 | - | CASRQGVEKLFF | TGTGCCAGCAGGCAGGGCGTTGAAAAACTGTTTTTT